This T cell receptor beta chain appears in the sequencing data of a study of T cell clones after liver transplantation. Study in general: TCRbeta sequencing after a pre-transplant mixed lymphocyte reaction identified graft-donor-reactive clones, later tracked in post-transplant blood.

Libraries were prepared by immunoSEQ multiplex PCR; TCRdb keeps only in-frame clonotypes and omits some of them. The sample shows some 110,000 clones, 90% of them seen only once. Germline V gives CDR1 SEHNR, CDR2 FQNEAQ (reference sequence). This CDR3 spans 16 amino acids. V gave up 2 bases and J gave up 5 bases, with 17 bases separating them. J is TRBJ2-3 and V is TRBV7-9; D tentatively fits TRBD1 or TRBD2 (5 bases each). Sequencing was performed on CD4+ T cells from blood, taken 12 months after liver transplant. The receptor's source is a human patient who received a liver transplant. Some T cells may arise from the graft donor. The CDR3 sequence is CASSLMGTVSGDTQYF. The CDR3 nucleotides read TGTGCCAGCAGCTTAATGGGGACGGTGTCTGGAGATACGCAGTATTTT.